Presented here are 17 T cell receptor beta chains from one specimen sequenced in a study of blood T cell repertoires in COVID-19. Using immunoSEQ multiplex PCR, the repertoire was profiled, and TCRdb retains in-frame clones only, with some absent. This sample has some 200,000 clones, with about 91% found just once. Sequenced sample: peripheral blood. These receptor sequences come from a man aged 25-40 years with acute or convalescent COVID-19.

The rearrangement joins TRBV14 to TRBJ2-1; D might be TRBD2 (5 bases). CDR1 and CDR2 (germline): SGHDN, FVKESK. Trimming left V 0 bases short and J 0 bases short, with 21 bases between. CDR3 size: 20 residues. The CDR3 loop is CASSQERSLSGLYSYNEQFF. DNA for the CDR3: TGTGCCAGCAGCCAAGAAAGGAGCCTAAGCGGATTATACTCCTACAATGAGCAGTTCTTC.

This chain joins TRBV5-1 and TRBJ2-5; weak D call: TRBD1 (5 bases). Germline CDR1 is SGHRS and CDR2 is YFSETQ. Trimming took off 3 bases at V and 5 bases at J, with 17 bases between the two ends. CDR3 size: 15 residues. The CDR3, as DNA: TGCGCCAGCAGCTGGTCAGGGCCCACCGGGGAGACCCAGTACTTC. This sequence encodes CASSWSGPTGETQYF.

The V call is TRBV21-1, the J call TRBJ2-5; the table gives TRBD2 as D, unverified against the DNA. TRBV21-1 has pseudogene status. The CDR3 covers 18 residues. The CDR3 DNA reads as TGTGCCAGCAGCAAAAAACCACTGACTAGCGGGAGGGAAGAGACCCAGTACTTC. It encodes CASSKKPLTSGREETQYF.

This chain joins TRBV6-5 and TRBJ2-5; a weak D match, TRBD1 (6 bases). The CDR3 runs 14 residues. Germline V lookup: CDR1 MNHEY, CDR2 SVGAGI. CDR3 region: CASYAQGIGETQYF. Written as DNA, the CDR3 is TGTGCTAGCTACGCCCAGGGGATTGGAGAGACCCAGTACTTC.

The chain recombines TRBV5-5 with TRBJ2-5; 9 bases fit TRBD1. This CDR3 contains 14 residues. Germline trimming cut 4 bases from V and 2 bases from J; bases unmatched to any gene: 3. Per germline, CDR1 SGHKS and CDR2 YYEKEE (reference sequence). CDR3 region: CASSLGQGQETQYF. CDR3 nucleotide sequence: TGTGCCAGCAGCCTCGGACAGGGGCAAGAGACCCAGTACTTC. Variable domain in full (rest from reference TRBV5-5 and TRBJ2-5): DAGVTQSPTHLIKTRGQQVTLRCSPISGHKSVSWYQQVLGQGPQFIFQYYEKEERGRGNFPDRFSARQFPNYSSELNVNALLLGDSALYLCASSLGQGQETQYFGPGTRLLVL.

Concerning this clone itself: The sample has other DNA sequences that encode this CDR3 too. This chain links TRBV14 with TRBJ1-1; D is perhaps TRBD1 (6 bases). Germline CDR1 and CDR2: SGHDN and FVKESK. V shed 5 bases and J shed 3 bases, with 10 bases lying between them. The CDR3 covers 13 residues. The DNA of the CDR3 is TGTGCCAGCAGCTCGCAGGGGTACACTGAAGCTTTCTTT. This gives the protein CASSSQGYTEAFF.

The V call is TRBV24-1, the J call TRBJ2-3; D is unclear. The germline V gene encodes CDR1 KGHDR and CDR2 SFDVKD. CDR3 length equals 15 residues. Trimming took 2 bases from V and 0 from J, leaving 8 bases between them. CDR3 protein: CATSDSQISTDTQYF. CDR3 bases: TGTGCCACCAGTGATTCCCAGATTAGCACAGATACGCAGTATTTT.

The chain's CDR3 is CASSPGGGVLVQPQHF. CDR3 DNA sequence: TGTGCCAGCAGCCCGGGGGGGGGTGTTCTGGTTCAGCCCCAGCATTTT. V usage is TRBV4-2 and J usage is TRBJ1-5; tentatively, D is TRBD1 (5 bases). Between the trimmed V and J ends, which lost 4 bases and 6 bases, there was a span of 19 bases. The CDR3 spans 16 residues. Per the germline V gene, CDR1 is LGHNA and CDR2 is YNFKEQ.

The chain recombines TRBV19 with TRBJ2-3; D possibly corresponds to TRBD2 (6 bases). The CDR3 totals 14 residues. CDR1 LNHDA and CDR2 SQIVND come from the germline V gene (reference sequence). V lost 6 bases to trimming and J lost 4 bases, with 14 bases between them. In DNA, the CDR3 is TGTGCCAGTAGGGTAAACTTAGCGGCAGATACGCAGTATTTT. This gives the protein CASRVNLAADTQYF.

The chain uses TRBV18 and TRBJ1-5, with a possible D match to TRBD1 (5 bases). Trimming cost V 2 bases and J 2 bases, with 10 bases left between them. The CDR3 covers 15 residues. CDR1 is KGHSH, CDR2 LQKENI, per germline. The CDR3 is CASSPTGSGNQPQHF. The CDR3 DNA follows: TGTGCCAGCTCACCAACAGGCAGTGGCAATCAGCCCCAGCATTTT.

This sequence joins TRBV18 and TRBJ2-7; 14 bases are a match to TRBD2. This CDR3 is 18 amino acids long. V lost 3 bases and J lost 4; bases outside the gene matches: 11. Germline CDR1 KGHSH, CDR2 LQKENI. The CDR3 DNA reads as TGTGCCAGCTCACCCCAGGGACTAGCGGGAGCCAAACCATACGAGCAGTACTTC. Its protein product is CASSPQGLAGAKPYEQYF.

This chain links TRBV7-9 with TRBJ1-1; 7 nucleotides agree with TRBD1. Germline V gene data show CDR1 as SEHNR and CDR2 as FQNEAQ (reference sequence). This CDR3 comprises 14 residues. V gave up 5 bases and J gave up 3 bases; unmatched junction bases: 6. The CDR3 region is CASSHTGVYTEAFF. The CDR3 region has the DNA TGTGCCAGCAGCCATACAGGGGTCTACACTGAAGCTTTCTTT.

The chain recombines TRBV7-2 with TRBJ2-2; D ambiguous. CDR1 and CDR2 from the germline V gene are SGHTA and FQGNSA. Trimming took 7 bases from V and 1 from J, leaving 10 bases between them. The CDR3 is 14 amino acids. CDR3 in DNA: TGTGCCAGCACCAGACTTAGGAACACCGGGGAGCTGTTTTTT. Translating gives CASTRLRNTGELFF.

This clone was detected ten times or more. V is TRBV21-1 and J is TRBJ2-7; TRBD1 was called by the table and not checked on the DNA. TRBV21-1 is reported as a pseudogene. The CDR3 consists of 14 residues. The chain's CDR3 is CASSNSPWPYEQYF. In DNA form, the CDR3 reads TGTGCCAGCAGCAATTCCCCCTGGCCCTACGAGCAGTACTTC.

The V gene is TRBV25-1, the J gene TRBJ2-7; D uncertain. Trimming stripped 1 base from V and 0 bases from J, with 16 bases between. The CDR3 has 17 amino acids. Per the germline V gene, CDR1 is MGHDK and CDR2 is SYGVNS. CDR3 DNA: TGTGCCAGCAGTGAATTTGTGAGGCATACCAGCTCCTACGAGCAGTACTTC. It encodes CASSEFVRHTSSYEQYF.

The rearrangement joins TRBV28 to TRBJ1-2; 9 nucleotides align to TRBD1. CDR1 and CDR2 from the germline V gene are MDHEN and SYDVKM. Trimming at V came to 7 bases and at J to 0 bases, leaving 6 bases not matched to a gene. The CDR3 runs 15 residues. The CDR3 DNA follows: TGTGCCAGCACCGGGACAGGGAAAGCTAACTATGGCTACACCTTC. Amino acids: CASTGTGKANYGYTF.

The chain is built from TRBV7-2 and TRBJ1-2, with TRBD1 identical over 9 bases. The CDR3 is 13 amino acids. Per germline, CDR1 SGHTA and CDR2 FQGNSA. V lost 5 bases to trimming and J lost 6 bases; unmatched junction nucleotides: 4. The DNA for the CDR3 is TGTGCCAGCAGCAAAAGGACAGGGGATGGCTACACCTTC. Amino acids: CASSKRTGDGYTF. The complete variable domain, with remaining parts taken from reference TRBV7-2 and TRBJ1-2, reads GAGVSQSPSNKVTEKGKDVELRCDPISGHTALYWYRQSLGQGLEFLIYFQGNSAPDKSGLPSDRFSAERTGGSVSTLTIQRTQQEDSAVYLCASSKRTGDGYTFGSGTRLTVV.